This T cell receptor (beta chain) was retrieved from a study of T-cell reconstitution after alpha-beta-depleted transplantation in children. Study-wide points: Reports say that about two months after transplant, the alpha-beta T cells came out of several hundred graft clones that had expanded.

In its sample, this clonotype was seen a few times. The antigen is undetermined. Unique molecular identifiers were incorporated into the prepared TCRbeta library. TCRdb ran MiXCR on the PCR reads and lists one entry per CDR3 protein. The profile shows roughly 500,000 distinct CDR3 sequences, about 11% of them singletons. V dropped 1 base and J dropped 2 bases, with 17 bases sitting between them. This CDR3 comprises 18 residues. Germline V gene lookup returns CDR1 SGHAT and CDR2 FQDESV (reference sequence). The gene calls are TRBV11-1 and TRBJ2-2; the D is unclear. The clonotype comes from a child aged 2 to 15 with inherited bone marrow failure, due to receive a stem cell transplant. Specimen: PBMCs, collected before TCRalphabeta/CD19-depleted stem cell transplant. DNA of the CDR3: TGTGCCAGCAGCTTAGAGGCCGGAATAATCCCCAACACCGGGGAGCTGTTTTTT. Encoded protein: CASSLEAGIIPNTGELFF.